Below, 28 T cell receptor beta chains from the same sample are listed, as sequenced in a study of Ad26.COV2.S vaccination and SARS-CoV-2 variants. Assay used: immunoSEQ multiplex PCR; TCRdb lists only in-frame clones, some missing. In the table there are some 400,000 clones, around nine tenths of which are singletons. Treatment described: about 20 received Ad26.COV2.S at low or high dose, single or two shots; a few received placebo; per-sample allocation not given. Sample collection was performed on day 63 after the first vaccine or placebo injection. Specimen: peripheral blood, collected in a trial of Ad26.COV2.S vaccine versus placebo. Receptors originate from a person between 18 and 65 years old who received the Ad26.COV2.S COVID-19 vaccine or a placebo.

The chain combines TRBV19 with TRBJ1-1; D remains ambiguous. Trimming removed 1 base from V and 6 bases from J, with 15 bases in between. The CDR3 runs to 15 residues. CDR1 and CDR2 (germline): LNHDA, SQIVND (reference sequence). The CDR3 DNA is TGTGCCAGTAGTATAGCGGGCAGCATTGGCGCTGAAGCTTTCTTT. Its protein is CASSIAGSIGAEAFF.

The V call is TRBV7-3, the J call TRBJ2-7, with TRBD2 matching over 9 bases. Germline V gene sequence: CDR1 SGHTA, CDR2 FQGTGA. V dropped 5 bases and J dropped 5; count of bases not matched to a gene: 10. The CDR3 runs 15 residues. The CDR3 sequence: CASSPAGIAGDEQYF. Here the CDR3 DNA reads TGTGCCAGCAGCCCCGCCGGGATAGCGGGAGACGAGCAGTACTTC.

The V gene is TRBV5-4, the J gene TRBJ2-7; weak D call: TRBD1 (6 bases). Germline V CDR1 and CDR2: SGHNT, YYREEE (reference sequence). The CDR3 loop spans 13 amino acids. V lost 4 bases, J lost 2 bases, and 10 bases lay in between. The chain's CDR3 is CASSPGQPYEQYF. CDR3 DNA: TGTGCCAGCAGCCCTGGACAGCCCTACGAGCAGTACTTC.

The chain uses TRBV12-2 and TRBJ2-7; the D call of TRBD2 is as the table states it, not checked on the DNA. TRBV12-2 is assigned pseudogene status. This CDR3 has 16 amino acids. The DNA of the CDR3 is TGTGCAAGTCGCTTAGTGGTTAGCCCGGCCCCCTACGAGCAGTACTTC. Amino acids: CASRLVVSPAPYEQYF.

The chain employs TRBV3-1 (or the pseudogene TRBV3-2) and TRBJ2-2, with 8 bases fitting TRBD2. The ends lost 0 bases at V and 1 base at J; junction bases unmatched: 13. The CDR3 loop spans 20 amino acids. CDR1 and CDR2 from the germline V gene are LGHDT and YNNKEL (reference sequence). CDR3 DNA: TGTGCCAGCAGCCAAGATTGGTGTTTGATAACTAGCGGGAACACCGGGGAGCTGTTTTTT. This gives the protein CASSQDWCLITSGNTGELFF.

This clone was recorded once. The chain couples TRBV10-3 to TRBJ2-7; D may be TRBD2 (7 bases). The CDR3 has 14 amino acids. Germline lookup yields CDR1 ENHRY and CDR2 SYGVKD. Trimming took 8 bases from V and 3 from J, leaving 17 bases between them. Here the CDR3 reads CAIRGGGLGYEQYF. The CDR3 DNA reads TGTGCCATCCGCGGCGGGGGCCTGGGCTACGAGCAGTACTTC.

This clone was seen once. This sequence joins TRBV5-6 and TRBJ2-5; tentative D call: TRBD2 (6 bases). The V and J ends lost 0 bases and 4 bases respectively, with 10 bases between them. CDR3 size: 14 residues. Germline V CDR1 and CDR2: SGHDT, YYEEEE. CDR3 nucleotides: TGTGCCAGCAGCTTGGCCGGGACTTTAGAGACCCAGTACTTC. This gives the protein CASSLAGTLETQYF.

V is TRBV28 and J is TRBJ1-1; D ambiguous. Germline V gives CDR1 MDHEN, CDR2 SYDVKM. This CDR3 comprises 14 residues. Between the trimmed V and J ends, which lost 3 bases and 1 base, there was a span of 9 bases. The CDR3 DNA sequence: TGTGCCAGCAGTTTCCAAAGGAGGAACACTGAAGCTTTCTTT. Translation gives CASSFQRRNTEAFF.

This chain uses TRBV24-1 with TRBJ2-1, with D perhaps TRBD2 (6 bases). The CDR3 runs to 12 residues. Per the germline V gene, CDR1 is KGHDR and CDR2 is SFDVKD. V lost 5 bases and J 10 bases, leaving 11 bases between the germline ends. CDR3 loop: CATSVAGSEQFF. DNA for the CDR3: TGTGCCACCAGTGTGGCCGGGAGCGAGCAGTTCTTC.

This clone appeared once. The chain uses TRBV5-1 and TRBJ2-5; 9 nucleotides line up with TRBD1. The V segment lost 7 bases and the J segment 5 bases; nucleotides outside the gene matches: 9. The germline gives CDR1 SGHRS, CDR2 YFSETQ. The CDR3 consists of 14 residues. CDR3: CASGKGQGVETQYF. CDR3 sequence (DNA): TGCGCCAGCGGGAAGGGACAGGGTGTGGAGACCCAGTACTTC. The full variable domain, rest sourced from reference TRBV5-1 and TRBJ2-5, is KAGVTQTPRYLIKTRGQQVTLSCSPISGHRSVSWYQQTPGQGLQFLFEYFSETQRNKGNFPGRFSGRQFSNSRSEMNVSTLELGDSALYLCASGKGQGVETQYFGPGTRLLVL.

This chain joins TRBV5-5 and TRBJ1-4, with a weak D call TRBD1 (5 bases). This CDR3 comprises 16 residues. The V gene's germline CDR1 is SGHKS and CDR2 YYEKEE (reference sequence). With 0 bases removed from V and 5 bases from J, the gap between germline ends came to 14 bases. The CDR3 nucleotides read TGTGCCAGCAGCTTGGGACTCAAGGGGAAGAATGAAAAACTGTTTTTT. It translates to CASSLGLKGKNEKLFF.

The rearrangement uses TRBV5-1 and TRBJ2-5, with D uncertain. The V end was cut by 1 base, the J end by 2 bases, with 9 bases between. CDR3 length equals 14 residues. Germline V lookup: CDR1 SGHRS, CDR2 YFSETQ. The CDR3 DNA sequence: TGCGCCAGCAGCTTGAGTTTCTTACAAGAGACCCAGTACTTC. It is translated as CASSLSFLQETQYF.

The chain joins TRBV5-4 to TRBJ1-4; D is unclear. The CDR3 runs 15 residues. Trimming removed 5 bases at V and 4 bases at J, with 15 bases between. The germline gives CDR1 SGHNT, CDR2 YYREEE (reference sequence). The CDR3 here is CASRRSIGSNEKLFF. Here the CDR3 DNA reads TGTGCCAGCAGGCGGTCTATAGGGAGTAATGAAAAACTGTTTTTT.

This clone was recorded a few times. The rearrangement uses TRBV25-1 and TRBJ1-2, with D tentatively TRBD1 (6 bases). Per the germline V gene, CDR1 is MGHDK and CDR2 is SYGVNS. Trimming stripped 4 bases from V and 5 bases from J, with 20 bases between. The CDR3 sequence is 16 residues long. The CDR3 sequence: CASSGKRTADPYGYTF. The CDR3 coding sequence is TGTGCCAGCAGTGGAAAGCGGACAGCCGACCCTTATGGCTACACCTTC.

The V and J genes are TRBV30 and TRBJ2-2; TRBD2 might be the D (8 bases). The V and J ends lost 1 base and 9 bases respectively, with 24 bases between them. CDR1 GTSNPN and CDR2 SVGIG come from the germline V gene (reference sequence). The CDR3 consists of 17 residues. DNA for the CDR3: TGTGCCTGGAGTGGACTCGGACCGGGACTAGGGGGCCGGGAGCTGTTTTTT. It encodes CAWSGLGPGLGGRELFF.

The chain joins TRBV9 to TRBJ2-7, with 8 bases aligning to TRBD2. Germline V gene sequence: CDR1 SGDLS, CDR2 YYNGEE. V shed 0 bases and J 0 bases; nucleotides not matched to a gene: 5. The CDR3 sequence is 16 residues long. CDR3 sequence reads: CASSVGWLAGSYEQYF. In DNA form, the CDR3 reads TGTGCCAGCAGCGTAGGTTGGCTAGCGGGCTCCTACGAGCAGTACTTC.

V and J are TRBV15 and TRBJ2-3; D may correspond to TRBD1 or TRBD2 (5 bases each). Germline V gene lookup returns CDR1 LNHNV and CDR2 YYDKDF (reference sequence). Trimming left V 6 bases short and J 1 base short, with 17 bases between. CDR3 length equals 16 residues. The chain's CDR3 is CATRRGGSSGTDTQYF. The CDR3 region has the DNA TGTGCCACCAGGAGGGGTGGGAGTAGTGGCACAGATACGCAGTATTTT.

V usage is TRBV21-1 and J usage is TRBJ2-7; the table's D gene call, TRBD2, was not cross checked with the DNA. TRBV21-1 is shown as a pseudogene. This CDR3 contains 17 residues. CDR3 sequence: CASSKSGRELRTYEQYF. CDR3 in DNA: TGTGCCAGCAGCAAGTCAGGACGGGAGTTGAGGACCTACGAGCAGTACTTC.

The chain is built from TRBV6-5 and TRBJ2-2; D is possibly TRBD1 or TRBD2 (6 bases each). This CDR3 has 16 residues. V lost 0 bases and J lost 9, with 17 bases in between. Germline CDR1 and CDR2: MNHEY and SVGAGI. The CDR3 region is CASSYSKGGRYRELFF. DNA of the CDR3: TGTGCCAGCAGTTACTCGAAAGGGGGGAGATACCGGGAGCTGTTTTTT.

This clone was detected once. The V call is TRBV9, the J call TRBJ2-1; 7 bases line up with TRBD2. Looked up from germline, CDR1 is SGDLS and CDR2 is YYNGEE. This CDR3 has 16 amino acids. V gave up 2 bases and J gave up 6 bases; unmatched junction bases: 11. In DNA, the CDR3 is TGTGCCAGCAGCGTCCTGGGTACGGGAGGATCCAATGAGCAGTTCTTC. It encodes CASSVLGTGGSNEQFF.

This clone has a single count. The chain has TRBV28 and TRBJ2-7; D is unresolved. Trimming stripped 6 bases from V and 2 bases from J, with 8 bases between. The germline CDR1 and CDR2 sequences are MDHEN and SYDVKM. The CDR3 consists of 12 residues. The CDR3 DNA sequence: TGTGCCAGCAGGGATGGGGCCTACGAGCAGTACTTC. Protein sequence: CASRDGAYEQYF.

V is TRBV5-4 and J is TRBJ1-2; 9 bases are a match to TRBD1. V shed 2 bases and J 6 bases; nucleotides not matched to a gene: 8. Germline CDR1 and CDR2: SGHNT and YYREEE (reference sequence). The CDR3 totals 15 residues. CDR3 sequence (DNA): TGTGCCAGCAGCTTCCGGGACAGGGAATCGGATGGCTACACCTTC. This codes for CASSFRDRESDGYTF. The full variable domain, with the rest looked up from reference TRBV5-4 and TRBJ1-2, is ETGVTQSPTHLIKTRGQQVTLRCSSQSGHNTVSWYQQALGQGPQFIFQYYREEENGRGNFPPRFSGLQFPNYSSELNVNALELDDSALYLCASSFRDRESDGYTFGSGTRLTVV.

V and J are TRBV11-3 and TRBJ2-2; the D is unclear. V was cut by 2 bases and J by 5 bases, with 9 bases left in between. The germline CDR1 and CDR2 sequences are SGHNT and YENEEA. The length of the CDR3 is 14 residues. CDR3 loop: CASSLLPSTGELFF. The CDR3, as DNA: TGTGCCAGCAGCTTACTCCCAAGTACCGGGGAGCTGTTTTTT.

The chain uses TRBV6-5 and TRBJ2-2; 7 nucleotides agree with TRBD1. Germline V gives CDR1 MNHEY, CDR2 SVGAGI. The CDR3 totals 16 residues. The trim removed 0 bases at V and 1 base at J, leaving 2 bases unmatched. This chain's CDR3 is CASSYSRQGNTGELFF. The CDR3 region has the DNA TGTGCCAGCAGTTACTCGAGACAGGGGAACACCGGGGAGCTGTTTTTT.

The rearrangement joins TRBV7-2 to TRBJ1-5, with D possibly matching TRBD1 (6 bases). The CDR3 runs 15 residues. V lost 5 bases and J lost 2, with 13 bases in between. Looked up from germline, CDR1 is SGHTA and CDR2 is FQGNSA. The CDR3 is CASSVQGTGNQPQHF. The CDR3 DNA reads TGTGCCAGCAGCGTACAGGGAACTGGCAATCAGCCCCAGCATTTT.

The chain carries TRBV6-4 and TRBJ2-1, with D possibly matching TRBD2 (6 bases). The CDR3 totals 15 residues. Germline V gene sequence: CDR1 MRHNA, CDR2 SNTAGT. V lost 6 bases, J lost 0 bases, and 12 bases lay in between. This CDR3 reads CASRDSGSSYNEQFF. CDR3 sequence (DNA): TGTGCCAGCAGAGATAGCGGCAGCTCCTACAATGAGCAGTTCTTC.

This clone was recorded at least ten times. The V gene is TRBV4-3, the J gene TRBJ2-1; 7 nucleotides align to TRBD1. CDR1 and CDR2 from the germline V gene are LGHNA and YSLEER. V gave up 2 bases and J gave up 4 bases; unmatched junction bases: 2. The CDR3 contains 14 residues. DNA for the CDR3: TGCGCCAGCAGCCAACAGGACAGGTACAATGAGCAGTTCTTC. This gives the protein CASSQQDRYNEQFF.

CDR3 protein: CASSDFTSGRGVAVPDNEQFF. For the CDR3, the DNA is TGTGCCAGCAGTGACTTTACTAGCGGGAGAGGTGTAGCGGTTCCTGACAATGAGCAGTTCTTC. This rearrangement joins TRBV6-4 to TRBJ2-1; 11 bases agree with TRBD2. The CDR3 has 21 amino acids. CDR1 and CDR2 (germline): MRHNA, SNTAGT. V was pared by 1 base and J by 5 bases, with 19 bases of the junction left unmatched.